The rows below give T cell receptor beta chains drawn from one sample of a study of blood T cells in healthy people across ages. TCRdb independently ran MiXCR on the 5' RACE reads; one entry per CDR3 protein. The table lists 350,000 to 450,000 distinct CDR3 sequences, roughly half of them singletons, with under 60% in the top ten. The sample taken for sequencing was blood. All receptors derive from a man aged 55-75 years in good health. Each CDR3 is given without its conserved first and last residue.

v_call cdr3_aa
TRBV20-1 SASSGARTEAF
TRBV7-2 ASRLRQGTNEAF
TRBV14 ASSQAAGGTGEQY
TRBV29-1 SVLRDRVRKIGYT
TRBV12-3/TRBV12-4 ASSFSGSRGETQY
TRBV7-6 ASSLRPAQETQY
TRBV9 ASSVMAGNTEAF
TRBV20-1 SARFRSGYT
TRBV24-1 ATSDYTDTQY
TRBV3-1 ASSQRGQGASGYT
TRBV20-1 SASEQGLRVNYGYT
TRBV6-4 ASSDGVSGSDEQF
TRBV5-1 ASSLGWTGALETQY
TRBV7-8 ASSLRQGVGYEQY
TRBV27 ASSWDLGETQY
TRBV10-3 AISESEGWSTDTQY
TRBV20-1 SAPERGGSYNEQF
TRBV7-2 ASSLQGVAYNEQF